This TCR beta chain emerged from a study of CD8 T cells in ankylosing spondylitis. Study findings and constraints: Matched ankylosing spondylitis synovial fluid reportedly contained a significantly enriched population of disease-linked clones. Within peripheral blood, clones linked to disease were CD8+ and relatively rare. Before this, some motif variants had been reported in reactive arthritis synovial fluid and blood. Blood of patients with ankylosing spondylitis appeared to be characterized by a TCR beta motif of eight highly homologous variants.

This clonotype was counted only a few times. No antigen is known for it. Scientists made TCR beta libraries using quantitative 5'-RACE with molecular barcodes. TCRdb analysed the 5' RACE reads with MiXCR anew, one entry per CDR3 protein. The data contain 400,000 or so distinct CDR3 sequences, approximately 26% of them singletons. The CDR3 contains 16 residues. V was cut by 4 bases and J by 6 bases, with 18 bases left in between. Looked up from germline, CDR1 is LGHDT and CDR2 is YNNKEL (reference sequence). Sequenced: blood, either unsorted or a sorted T cell fraction (not recorded which). The chain recombines TRBV3-1 with TRBJ2-2, with D perhaps matching TRBD1 or TRBD2 (5 bases each). This clonotype was sampled from a male donor with ankylosing spondylitis. The DNA for the CDR3 is TGTGCCAGCAGCCTCCCAAGGGCCCCGGGACCCGGGGAGCTGTTTTTT. This gives the protein CASSLPRAPGPGELFF.